These T cell receptor beta chains were read from a single sample in a study of T cells in Graves' hyperthyroidism and ophthalmopathy. TCRdb ran MiXCR on the multiplex PCR reads and lists one entry per CDR3 protein. The repertoire holds some 500,000 distinct CDR3 sequences, with around a quarter as singletons. The sample was blood. The receptors here all came from a woman aged 25 to 45 with Graves' ophthalmopathy. The CDR3 runs from the conserved cysteine through the conserved F or W. The D gene is left open where the match is weak. Clone sizes are given selectively: once, few, many, or a class where the clone is expanded.

V gene,clone size,J gene,D gene,CDR3 length,CDR3 protein,CDR3 DNA
TRBV11-1,-,TRBJ2-7,-,15,CASSLGSRLTYEQYF,TGTGCCAGCAGCTTAGGTAGTCGGTTGACCTACGAGCAGTACTTC
TRBV6-1,-,TRBJ1-5,TRBD1,14,CASSAGTGEGPQHF,TGTGCCAGCAGTGCGGGGACAGGGGAGGGGCCCCAGCATTTT
TRBV4-1,many,TRBJ1-1,-,17,CASSQAPLDMTNTEAFF,TGCGCCAGCAGCCAGGCCCCGCTGGACATGACGAACACTGAAGCTTTCTTT
TRBV7-9,many,TRBJ2-7,-,15,CASSSEGVQAYEQYF,TGTGCCAGCAGCTCCGAGGGGGTACAGGCCTACGAGCAGTACTTC
TRBV28,many,TRBJ1-5,TRBD1,15,CASSLGTGAWQPQHF,TGTGCCAGCAGTTTAGGGACAGGTGCCTGGCAGCCCCAGCATTTT
TRBV6-1,-,TRBJ1-1,-,15,CASSVIGRVGSEAFF,TGTGCCAGCAGTGTGATTGGCAGGGTCGGGTCTGAAGCTTTCTTT
TRBV24-1,many,TRBJ2-4,TRBD2,15,CATSDAGTRANIQYF,TGTGCCACCAGTGATGCCGGGACTAGAGCTAACATTCAGTACTTC
TRBV9,many,TRBJ2-7,TRBD1,14,CASSPQGAGSEQYF,TGTGCCAGCAGCCCTCAGGGGGCAGGGAGCGAGCAGTACTTC
TRBV11-1,many,TRBJ2-5,-,14,CASSLRQSQETQYF,TGTGCCAGCAGCCTTAGACAGAGCCAAGAGACCCAGTACTTC
TRBV19,few,TRBJ1-1,-,15,CASSIGPDPETEAFF,TGTGCCAGTAGTATTGGCCCGGACCCGGAGACTGAAGCTTTCTTT
TRBV12-3/TRBV12-4,-,TRBJ2-2,-,16,CASRQTNIPTEEELFF,TGTGCCAGCAGACAGACTAATATCCCCACCGAGGAGGAGCTGTTTTTT
TRBV6-1,once,TRBJ2-5,-,14,CASSGGGRQETQYF,TGTGCCAGCAGTGGGGGGGGCAGACAAGAGACCCAGTACTTC
TRBV12-3/TRBV12-4,once,TRBJ1-2,-,14,CASNLADWDYGYTF,TGTGCCAGCAACCTCGCGGACTGGGACTATGGCTACACCTTC
TRBV2,many,TRBJ2-7,TRBD1,14,CASSDLTGAYEQYF,TGTGCCAGCAGTGACCTGACAGGGGCCTACGAGCAGTACTTC
TRBV19,many,TRBJ1-1,-,13,CASSSPWNTEAFF,TGTGCCAGTAGTTCCCCTTGGAACACTGAAGCTTTCTTT
TRBV6-4,-,TRBJ2-5,TRBD2,14,CASRPAGGFWAQYF,TGTGCCAGCAGACCAGCGGGGGGGTTTTGGGCCCAGTACTTC
TRBV12-3/TRBV12-4,few,TRBJ2-5,-,13,CATMTVGGETQYF,TGTGCCACCATGACGGTGGGGGGAGAGACCCAGTACTTC
TRBV20-1,few,TRBJ2-5,-,15,CSARDGGGPKETQYF,TGCAGTGCTAGAGATGGCGGGGGCCCTAAAGAGACCCAGTACTTC
TRBV6-5,once,TRBJ1-3,-,15,CASSYQGRSGNTIYF,TGTGCCAGCAGTTACCAAGGGCGCTCTGGAAACACCATATATTTT
TRBV3-1,few,TRBJ1-1,-,16,CASSHPRNSWNTEAFF,TGTGCCAGCAGCCACCCCCGGAACAGCTGGAACACTGAAGCTTTCTTT
TRBV30,many,TRBJ1-2,TRBD1,15,CAWSPQTGGFYGYTF,TGTGCCTGGAGTCCGCAGACAGGGGGATTCTATGGCTACACCTTC
TRBV25-1,-,TRBJ2-7,-,15,CASSKPGSLSYEQYF,TGTGCCAGCAGTAAACCAGGGAGTCTCTCCTACGAGCAGTACTTC
TRBV13,few,TRBJ2-7,TRBD2,19,CASSLGLRSLAGGSYEQYF,TGTGCCAGCAGCTTAGGCCTAAGGTCGCTAGCGGGAGGGTCCTACGAGCAGTACTTC
TRBV10-3,-,TRBJ2-7,TRBD1,16,CAISESWTGLFGEQYF,TGTGCCATCAGTGAGTCGTGGACAGGGTTGTTTGGCGAGCAGTACTTC
TRBV11-2,many,TRBJ1-1,-,14,CASSLVRVGTEAFF,TGTGCCAGCAGCTTAGTACGAGTGGGGACTGAAGCTTTCTTT
TRBV2,-,TRBJ2-5,TRBD1,15,CASSHDRGHQETQYF,TGTGCCAGCAGCCACGACAGGGGTCATCAAGAGACCCAGTACTTC
TRBV10-3,many,TRBJ1-2,-,14,CAISEGQSNYGYTF,TGTGCCATCAGTGAGGGGCAGAGTAACTATGGCTACACCTTC
TRBV12-3/TRBV12-4,-,TRBJ1-2,-,14,CASSFPPANYGYTF,TGTGCCAGCAGTTTTCCTCCAGCTAACTATGGCTACACCTTC
TRBV6-1,once,TRBJ2-7,TRBD2,15,CATHPGLAGPLEQYF,TGTGCCACGCACCCGGGACTAGCGGGCCCCCTCGAGCAGTACTTC
TRBV12-3/TRBV12-4,many,TRBJ1-2,-,14,CASSLVGQSYGYTF,TGTGCCAGCAGTTTAGTAGGGCAGTCATATGGCTACACCTTC
TRBV6-1,-,TRBJ1-1,-,14,CASSEGTLRSEAFF,TGTGCCAGCAGTGAAGGGACTCTTCGTTCTGAAGCTTTCTTT
TRBV19,many,TRBJ1-5,-,15,CASSIGTVHGQPQHF,TGTGCCAGTAGTATAGGTACAGTTCATGGTCAGCCCCAGCATTTT
TRBV7-2,many,TRBJ1-3,-,14,CASSLVGSGYTIYF,TGTGCCAGCAGCTTAGTAGGCAGTGGCTACACCATATATTTT
TRBV15,-,TRBJ2-2,-,16,CATSRSPWPNTGELFF,TGTGCCACCAGCAGGAGTCCTTGGCCGAACACCGGGGAGCTGTTTTTT
TRBV11-2,few,TRBJ2-7,TRBD2,17,CASSLDGAAGGFYEQYF,TGTGCCAGCAGCTTAGATGGGGCAGCGGGAGGTTTCTACGAGCAGTACTTC
TRBV10-3,-,TRBJ1-1,TRBD1,14,CAISDRQGLTEAFF,TGTGCCATCAGTGACCGACAGGGTTTGACTGAAGCTTTCTTT
TRBV6-1,few,TRBJ2-7,-,18,CASSEVARDTVGAYEQYF,TGTGCCAGCAGTGAAGTTGCCCGGGACACGGTGGGCGCCTACGAGCAGTACTTC
TRBV27,-,TRBJ2-7,-,12,CASVGWEGEQYF,TGTGCCAGCGTTGGGTGGGAAGGCGAGCAGTACTTC
TRBV5-8,many,TRBJ2-7,-,15,CASSGRTGTLYEQYF,TGTGCCAGCAGCGGTAGAACAGGGACATTGTACGAGCAGTACTTC
TRBV30,many,TRBJ2-6,-,12,CAWESGANVLTF,TGTGCCTGGGAGTCTGGGGCCAACGTCCTGACTTTC
TRBV5-6,many,TRBJ2-7,TRBD2,14,CASSTAGGNYEQYF,TGTGCCAGCAGCACAGCGGGGGGGAACTACGAGCAGTACTTC
TRBV18,many,TRBJ2-7,-,15,CASSPITQGGYEQYF,TGTGCCAGCTCACCAATCACCCAGGGTGGGTACGAGCAGTACTTC
TRBV12-3/TRBV12-4,-,TRBJ2-5,-,15,CASSQRRGAQETQYF,TGTGCCAGCAGTCAGAGACGGGGAGCTCAAGAGACCCAGTACTTC
TRBV29-1,few,TRBJ1-5,-,13,CSVSRGPDQPQHF,TGCAGCGTTTCCAGGGGACCAGATCAGCCCCAGCATTTT
TRBV6-5,many,TRBJ1-3,-,13,CASSTTSGNTIYF,TGTGCCAGCTCGACGACCTCTGGAAACACCATATATTTT
TRBV7-9,-,TRBJ2-5,-,12,CASCLVGGTQYF,TGTGCCAGCTGCTTAGTCGGGGGGACCCAGTACTTC
TRBV15,-,TRBJ1-2,-,11,CATSSSYGYTF,TGTGCCACCAGCAGTTCGTACGGCTACACCTTC
TRBV20-1,many,TRBJ2-2,-,13,CSASTGLSGELFF,TGCAGTGCTTCGACTGGACTCTCCGGGGAGCTGTTTTTT
TRBV13,-,TRBJ2-7,-,16,CASSLADDGDVYEQYF,TGTGCCAGCAGCTTAGCAGATGACGGAGACGTCTACGAGCAGTACTTC
TRBV5-1,many,TRBJ1-2,-,15,CASSPGQGSMLGYTF,TGCGCCAGCAGCCCCGGGCAAGGGAGCATGCTTGGCTACACCTTC
TRBV27,many,TRBJ1-2,TRBD1,13,CASRTGGGGGYTF,TGTGCCAGCAGAACAGGGGGCGGCGGTGGCTACACCTTC
TRBV7-8,-,TRBJ2-2,TRBD2,16,CASSLGTGGNTGELFF,TGTGCCAGCAGCTTAGGAACGGGGGGGAACACCGGGGAGCTGTTTTTT
TRBV20-1,many,TRBJ2-6,-,13,CSARKAGANVLTF,TGCAGTGCTAGAAAGGCTGGGGCCAACGTCCTGACTTTC
TRBV6-1,-,TRBJ1-2,TRBD1,14,CASRASGQGDGYTF,TGTGCCAGCAGAGCATCCGGACAGGGAGATGGCTACACCTTC